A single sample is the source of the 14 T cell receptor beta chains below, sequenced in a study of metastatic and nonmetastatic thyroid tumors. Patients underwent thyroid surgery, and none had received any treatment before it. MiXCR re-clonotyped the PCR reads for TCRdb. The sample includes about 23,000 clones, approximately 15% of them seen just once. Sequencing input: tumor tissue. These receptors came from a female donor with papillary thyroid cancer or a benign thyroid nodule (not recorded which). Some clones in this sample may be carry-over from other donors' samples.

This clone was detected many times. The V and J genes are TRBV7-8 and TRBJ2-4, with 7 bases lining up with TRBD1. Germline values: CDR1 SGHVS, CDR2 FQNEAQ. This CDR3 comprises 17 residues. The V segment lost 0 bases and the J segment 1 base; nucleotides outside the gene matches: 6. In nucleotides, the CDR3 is TGTGCCAGCAGCTTAGCCCTAATACAGGGGGCCAAAAACATTCAGTACTTC. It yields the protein CASSLALIQGAKNIQYF.

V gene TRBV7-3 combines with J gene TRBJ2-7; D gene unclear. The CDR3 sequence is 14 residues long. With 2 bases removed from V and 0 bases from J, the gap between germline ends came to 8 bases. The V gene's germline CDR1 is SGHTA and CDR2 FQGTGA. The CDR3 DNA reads TGTGCCAGCAGCTTATATACGGGCTCCTACGAGCAGTACTTC. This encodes CASSLYTGSYEQYF.

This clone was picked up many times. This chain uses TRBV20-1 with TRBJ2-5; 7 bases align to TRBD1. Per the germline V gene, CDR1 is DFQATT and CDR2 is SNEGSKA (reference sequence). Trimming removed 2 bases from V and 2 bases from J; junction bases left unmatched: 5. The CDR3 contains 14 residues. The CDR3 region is CSARPRTGQETQYF. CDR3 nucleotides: TGCAGTGCTAGACCTAGGACAGGACAAGAGACCCAGTACTTC.

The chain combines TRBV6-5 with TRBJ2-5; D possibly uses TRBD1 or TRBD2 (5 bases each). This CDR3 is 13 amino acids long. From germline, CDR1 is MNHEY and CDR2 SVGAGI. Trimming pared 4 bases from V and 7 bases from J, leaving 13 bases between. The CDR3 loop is CASSWGRKATQYF. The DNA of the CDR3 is TGTGCCAGCAGTTGGGGGAGAAAGGCGACCCAGTACTTC.

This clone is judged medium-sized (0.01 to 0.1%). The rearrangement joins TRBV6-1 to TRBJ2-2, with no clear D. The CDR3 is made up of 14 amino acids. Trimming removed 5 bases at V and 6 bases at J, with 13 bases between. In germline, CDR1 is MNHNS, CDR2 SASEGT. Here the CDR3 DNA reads TGTGCCAGCAGTATGTACAGTGGGGCCGGGGAGCTGTTTTTT. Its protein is CASSMYSGAGELFF.

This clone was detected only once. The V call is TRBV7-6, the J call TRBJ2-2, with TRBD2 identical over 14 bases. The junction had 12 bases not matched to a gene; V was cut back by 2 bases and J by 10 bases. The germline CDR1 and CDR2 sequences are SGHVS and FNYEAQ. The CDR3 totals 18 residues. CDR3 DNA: TGTGCCAGCAGCTTACGACTAGCGGGGGGGCAGGGCACCATGGAGCTGTTTTTT. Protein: CASSLRLAGGQGTMELFF.

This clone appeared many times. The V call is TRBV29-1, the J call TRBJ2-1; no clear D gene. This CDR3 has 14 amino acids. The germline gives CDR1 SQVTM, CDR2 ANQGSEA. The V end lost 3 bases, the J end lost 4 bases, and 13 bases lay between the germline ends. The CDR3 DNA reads TGCAGCGTTGATAACTCCCGGATGTACAATGAGCAGTTCTTC. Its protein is CSVDNSRMYNEQFF.

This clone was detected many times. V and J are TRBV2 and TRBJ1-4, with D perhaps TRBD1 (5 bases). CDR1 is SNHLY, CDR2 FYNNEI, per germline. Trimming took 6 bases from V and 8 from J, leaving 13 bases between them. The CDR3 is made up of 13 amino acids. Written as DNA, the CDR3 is TGTGCCAGCAGCGATCAGGGAAACGAAAAACTGTTTTTT. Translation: CASSDQGNEKLFF. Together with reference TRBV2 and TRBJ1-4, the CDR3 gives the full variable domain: EPEVTQTPSHQVTQMGQEVILRCVPISNHLYFYWYRQILGQKVEFLVSFYNNEISEKSEIFDDQFSVERPDGSNFTLKIRSTKLEDSAMYFCASSDQGNEKLFFGSGTQLSVL.

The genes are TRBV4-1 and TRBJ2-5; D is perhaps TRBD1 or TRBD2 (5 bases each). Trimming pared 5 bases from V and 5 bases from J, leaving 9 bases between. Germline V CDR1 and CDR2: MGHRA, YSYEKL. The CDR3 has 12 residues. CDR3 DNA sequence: TGCGCCAGCAGCGAGGGACGGGAGACCCAGTACTTC. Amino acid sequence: CASSEGRETQYF.

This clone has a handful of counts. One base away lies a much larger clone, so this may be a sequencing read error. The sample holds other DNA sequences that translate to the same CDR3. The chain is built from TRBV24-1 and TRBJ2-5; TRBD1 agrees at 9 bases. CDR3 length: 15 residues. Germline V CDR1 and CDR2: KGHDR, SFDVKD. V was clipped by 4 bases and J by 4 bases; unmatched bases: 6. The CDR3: CATSEPRQGGETQYF. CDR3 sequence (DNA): TGTGCCACCAGTGAACCACGACAGGGGGGAGAGACCCAGTACTTC.

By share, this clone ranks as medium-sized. The CDR3 nucleotides read TGTGCCAGCAGCCAAGATCTCCAGGGGGTGTTTGGCTACACCTTC. Encoded protein: CASSQDLQGVFGYTF. V is TRBV3-1 and J is TRBJ1-2; TRBD1 aligns across 7 bases. J lost 7 bases, V lost 0 bases, and 8 bases had no gene match. Germline assignment: CDR1 LGHDT and CDR2 YNNKEL (reference sequence). This CDR3 comprises 15 residues.

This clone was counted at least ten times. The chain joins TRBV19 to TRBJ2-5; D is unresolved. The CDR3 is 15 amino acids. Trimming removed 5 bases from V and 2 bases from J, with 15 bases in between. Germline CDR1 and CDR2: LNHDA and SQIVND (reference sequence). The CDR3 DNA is TGTGCCAGTAGTTCCCGGGTTGACAAGCAAGAGACCCAGTACTTC. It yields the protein CASSSRVDKQETQYF.

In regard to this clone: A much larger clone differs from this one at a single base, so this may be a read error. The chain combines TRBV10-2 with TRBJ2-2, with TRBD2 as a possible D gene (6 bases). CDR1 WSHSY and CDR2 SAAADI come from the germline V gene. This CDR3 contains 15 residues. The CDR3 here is CASSIGTANTAELFF. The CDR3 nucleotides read TGCGCCAGCAGTATAGGGACTGCGAACACCGCGGAGCTGTTTTTT.

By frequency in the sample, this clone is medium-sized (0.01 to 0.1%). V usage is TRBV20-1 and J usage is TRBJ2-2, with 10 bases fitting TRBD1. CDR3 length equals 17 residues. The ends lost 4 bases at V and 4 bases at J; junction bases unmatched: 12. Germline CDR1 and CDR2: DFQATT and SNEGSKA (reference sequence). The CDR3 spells CSATGGTGVLRTGELFF. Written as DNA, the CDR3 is TGCAGTGCTACGGGGGGGACAGGGGTTTTACGCACCGGGGAGCTGTTTTTT.